Shown below are 27 T cell receptor beta chains from a single sample sequenced in a study of T cell responses to AZD1222 COVID-19 vaccine. TCRdb keeps only in-frame clones here, not all; method: immunoSEQ multiplex PCR. The data contain 100,000 to 150,000 clones, around 90% of them singletons. The sequencing here drew on peripheral blood, taken on day 0 of AZD1222 vaccination. All receptors come from an adult in good health.

The chain recombines TRBV7-3 with TRBJ2-1; D perhaps matches TRBD2 (5 bases). The ends were cut back, 5 bases at V and 7 bases at J, with 21 bases in the middle. The germline gives CDR1 SGHTA, CDR2 FQGTGA. The CDR3 length is 16 residues. The CDR3 loop reads CASSPRVVGSRNEQFF. The CDR3 DNA follows: TGTGCCAGCAGCCCGCGGGTAGTTGGATCACGAAATGAGCAGTTCTTC. Based on the CDR3 plus reference TRBV7-3 and TRBJ2-1, the full variable domain is GAGVSQTPSNKVTEKGKYVELRCDPISGHTALYWYRQSLGQGPEFLIYFQGTGAADDSGLPNDRFFAVRPEGSVSTLKIQRTERGDSAVYLCASSPRVVGSRNEQFFGPGTRLTVL.

The chain has TRBV28 and TRBJ1-1, with D perhaps matching TRBD1 (5 bases). CDR3 length: 16 residues. CDR1 is MDHEN, CDR2 SYDVKM, per germline. Deletions cut 1 base from V and 6 bases from J, with 18 bases between. CDR3 in DNA: TGTGCCAGCAGTTTATTTACCTGGGGACTTTTCGCTGAAGCTTTCTTT. Amino acids: CASSLFTWGLFAEAFF.

The chain uses TRBV5-1 and TRBJ1-1, with D perhaps matching TRBD1 (6 bases). This CDR3 spans 15 amino acids. The V and J ends lost 3 bases and 0 bases respectively, with 12 bases between them. CDR1 is SGHRS, CDR2 YFSETQ, per germline. CDR3 protein: CASSSNRALNTEAFF. CDR3 sequence (DNA): TGCGCCAGCAGCTCCAACAGGGCCCTGAACACTGAAGCTTTCTTT.

As to this clone: One end of the junction fails to match germline, which may point to a read error. The V call is TRBV4-2, the J call TRBJ2-7; D may be TRBD1 (6 bases). The CDR3 runs to 13 residues. Looked up from germline, CDR1 is LGHNA and CDR2 is YNFKEQ. The CDR3 bases are TGTGCCAGCAGCGCAACGATATGGGACATCGCCTATTTC. Translating gives CASSATIWDIAYF.

CDR3 sequence: CASHSWGSSNQPQHF. The DNA for the CDR3 is TGTGCCTCTCACTCCTGGGGGAGTAGCAATCAGCCCCAGCATTTT. The J gene is TRBJ1-5, the V gene TRBV19; a weak D match, TRBD1 (5 bases). Trimming pared 11 bases from V and 0 bases from J, leaving 17 bases between. Germline CDR1 reads LNHDA; CDR2 reads SQIVND (reference sequence). The CDR3 totals 15 residues.

J is TRBJ2-1 and V is TRBV7-9; D gene unclear. The CDR3 length is 13 residues. Trimming took off 3 bases at V and 1 base at J, with 4 bases between the two ends. Germline V CDR1 and CDR2: SEHNR, FQNEAQ (reference sequence). The CDR3 spells CASSFTSYNEQFF. CDR3 sequence (DNA): TGTGCCAGCAGCTTCACTTCCTACAATGAGCAGTTCTTC.

The chain recombines TRBV7-6 with TRBJ1-5, with 9 positions matching TRBD1. CDR3 length equals 17 residues. V lost 5 bases and J lost 6; bases outside the gene matches: 14. Germline CDR1 and CDR2: SGHVS and FNYEAQ. The CDR3 spells CASSTNRGQGIGQPQHF. The CDR3 DNA reads as TGTGCCAGCAGCACGAACAGGGGGCAGGGAATCGGTCAGCCCCAGCATTTT.

The chain has TRBV9 and TRBJ1-1, with unresolved D. The germline V gene has CDR1 SGDLS and CDR2 YYNGEE. The germline V and J ends were trimmed by 2 bases and 6 bases, with 11 bases remaining between them. The CDR3 covers 13 residues. The CDR3 is CASSVSSLSEAFF. Here the CDR3 DNA reads TGTGCCAGCAGCGTGAGTTCCCTATCTGAAGCTTTCTTT. Together with reference TRBV9 and TRBJ1-1, the CDR3 gives the full variable domain: DSGVTQTPKHLITATGQRVTLRCSPRSGDLSVYWYQQSLDQGLQFLIQYYNGEERAKGNILERFSAQQFPDLHSELNLSSLELGDSALYFCASSVSSLSEAFFGQGTRLTVV.

This clone came up once. This sequence joins TRBV11-2 and TRBJ1-1; D is possibly TRBD1 (5 bases). The germline V gene encodes CDR1 SGHAT and CDR2 FQNNGV. The CDR3 spans 17 residues. Trimming cost V 1 base and J 1 base, with 16 bases left between them. For the CDR3, the DNA is TGTGCCAGCAGCTTAGGGCCCGTTGGTGGGGCGAACACTGAAGCTTTCTTT. It is translated as CASSLGPVGGANTEAFF.

This clone has a single count. This chain links TRBV4-3 with TRBJ1-1; no definite D call. The CDR3 extends over 16 amino acids. The germline CDR1 and CDR2 sequences are LGHNA and YSLEER. V was clipped by 0 bases and J by 0 bases, with 11 bases between them. The CDR3 spells CASSQDRAALNTEAFF. The CDR3 DNA is TGCGCCAGCAGCCAAGATCGGGCAGCCTTGAACACTGAAGCTTTCTTT.

The rearrangement joins TRBV9 to TRBJ2-7, with D maybe TRBD2 (6 bases). The germline V gene encodes CDR1 SGDLS and CDR2 YYNGEE. This CDR3 contains 16 residues. V was shortened by 0 bases and J by 1 base, with 14 bases between the two germline ends. CDR3 in amino acids: CASSVGVGGDSYEQYF. DNA for the CDR3: TGTGCCAGCAGCGTAGGGGTGGGAGGAGATTCCTACGAGCAGTACTTC.

This clone was detected once. This sequence joins TRBV18 and TRBJ2-1, with 8 bases matching TRBD1. The CDR3 extends over 15 amino acids. Germline V CDR1 and CDR2: KGHSH, LQKENI. V lost 3 bases and J lost 6; bases outside the gene matches: 7. The CDR3 region is CASSPSGGEVNEQFF. The CDR3 nucleotides read TGTGCCAGCTCACCTTCAGGGGGCGAGGTCAATGAGCAGTTCTTC.

This rearrangement joins TRBV7-8 to TRBJ2-5; D gene ambiguous. Germline V lookup: CDR1 SGHVS, CDR2 FQNEAQ. Between the trimmed V and J ends, which lost 4 bases and 5 bases, there was a span of 11 bases. The CDR3 is 13 amino acids. The CDR3 is CASSSPSFETQYF. DNA for the CDR3: TGTGCCAGCAGCTCCCCATCCTTTGAGACCCAGTACTTC.

J is TRBJ2-1 and V is TRBV4-3; tentative D call: TRBD2 (5 bases). Between the trimmed V and J ends, which lost 0 bases and 2 bases, there was a span of 17 bases. Germline CDR1 reads LGHNA; CDR2 reads YSLEER. This CDR3 spans 18 amino acids. The DNA for the CDR3 is TGCGCCAGCAGCCAAGATCCCCCCCGGGAACCGGCCTACAATGAGCAGTTCTTC. Amino acids: CASSQDPPREPAYNEQFF.

This chain joins TRBV5-8 and TRBJ1-2; a possible D gene is TRBD1 (6 bases). Germline V gives CDR1 SGHTS, CDR2 YDEGEE. CDR3 length: 16 residues. V was shortened by 3 bases and J by 0 bases, with 15 bases between the two germline ends. CDR3 sequence: CASSSGQTRANYGYTF. In DNA, the CDR3 is TGTGCCAGCAGCTCCGGACAGACCAGAGCTAACTATGGCTACACCTTC.

The rearrangement uses TRBV4-2 and TRBJ2-1, with 9 nucleotides matching TRBD2. CDR3 length: 17 residues. The trim removed 0 bases at V and 4 bases at J, leaving 7 bases unmatched. Germline CDR1 reads LGHNA; CDR2 reads YNFKEQ. CDR3 nucleotides: TGTGCCAGCAGCCAAGATACGGGAGCGGGGGGATACAATGAGCAGTTCTTC. Residues: CASSQDTGAGGYNEQFF.

The CDR3 DNA reads as TGTGCCACTCGGGGAGGGCCCTACGAGCAGTACTTC. Translated, it gives CATRGGPYEQYF. This sequence joins TRBV24-1 and TRBJ2-7, with TRBD2 matching over 7 bases. J lost 2 bases, V lost 10 bases, and 4 bases had no gene match. This CDR3 contains 12 residues. Germline lookup yields CDR1 KGHDR and CDR2 SFDVKD.

The sample holds one count of this clone. The genes are TRBV24-1 and TRBJ2-2; D gene uncertain. Trimming shortened V by 3 bases and J by 4 bases, and 11 bases separated the two germline ends. This CDR3 is 15 amino acids long. Germline CDR1 KGHDR, CDR2 SFDVKD. Written as DNA, the CDR3 is TGTGCCACCAGTGATCGGAAGGGTAGCACCGGGGAGCTGTTTTTT. It is translated as CATSDRKGSTGELFF.

This sequence joins TRBV4-3 and TRBJ1-3; unclear D gene. The V gene lost 1 base and the J gene lost 0 bases, with 4 bases spanning the gap. Germline V gene data show CDR1 as LGHNA and CDR2 as YSLEER. The CDR3 runs 14 residues. CDR3 in amino acids: CASSQVVSGNTIYF. The CDR3 bases are TGCGCCAGCAGCCAAGTTGTCTCTGGAAACACCATATATTTT.

This clone was counted once. V and J are TRBV28 and TRBJ2-7; possibly TRBD2 for D (7 bases). This CDR3 spans 14 amino acids. Germline CDR1 is MDHEN and CDR2 is SYDVKM. V shed 3 bases and J shed 5 bases, with 14 bases lying between them. CDR3 DNA sequence: TGTGCCAGCAGTTTGGGGGGGGGCCTTGACGAGCAGTACTTC. Amino acid sequence: CASSLGGGLDEQYF.

The V and J genes are TRBV9 and TRBJ2-3, with 9 bases lining up with TRBD1. V shed 1 base, J shed 3 bases, and the junction held 9 bases outside the gene matches. CDR3 length equals 17 residues. Germline V gene lookup returns CDR1 SGDLS and CDR2 YYNGEE. CDR3: CASSVSAGQGITDTQYF. CDR3 DNA: TGTGCCAGCAGCGTAAGTGCCGGACAGGGGATAACAGATACGCAGTATTTT. Using reference TRBV9 and TRBJ2-3 for the parts outside the CDR3, the full variable domain is DSGVTQTPKHLITATGQRVTLRCSPRSGDLSVYWYQQSLDQGLQFLIQYYNGEERAKGNILERFSAQQFPDLHSELNLSSLELGDSALYFCASSVSAGQGITDTQYFGPGTRLTVL.

The CDR3 DNA sequence: TGTGCCAGCAGCTCCCAATGGGGGAACACCGGGGAGCTGTTTTTT. Its translation is CASSSQWGNTGELFF. The chain links TRBV5-4 to TRBJ2-2; D gene unclear. Germline V CDR1 and CDR2: SGHNT, YYREEE (reference sequence). The V end lost 3 bases, the J end lost 1 base, and 10 bases lay between the germline ends. The CDR3 runs to 15 residues.

V and J are TRBV4-3 and TRBJ1-1, with D possibly TRBD1 on 6 matching bases. V was shortened by 0 bases and J by 5 bases, with 13 bases between the two germline ends. Germline V gene data show CDR1 as LGHNA and CDR2 as YSLEER. The CDR3 extends over 15 amino acids. The CDR3 loop is CASSQDLGGRTEAFF. Written as DNA, the CDR3 is TGCGCCAGCAGCCAAGATCTGGGGGGCCGGACTGAAGCTTTCTTT.

The rearrangement joins TRBV2 to TRBJ1-6; D remains ambiguous. Germline values: CDR1 SNHLY, CDR2 FYNNEI. Trimming shortened V by 7 bases and J by 10 bases, and 14 bases separated the two germline ends. The CDR3 is 13 amino acids. The CDR3 region has the DNA TGTGCCAGCAAGGAGGTCATTCGCTCACCCCTCCACTTT. Its protein product is CASKEVIRSPLHF.

V usage is TRBV27 and J usage is TRBJ2-1; D gene ambiguous. Germline assignment: CDR1 MNHEY and CDR2 SMNVEV (reference sequence). Trimming took 6 bases from V and 7 from J, leaving 7 bases between them. CDR3 length: 11 amino acids. In DNA, the CDR3 is TGTGCCAGCAGAAAAACAAATGAGCAGTTCTTC. This encodes CASRKTNEQFF.

V is TRBV29-1 and J is TRBJ2-2, with no clear D. The CDR3 sequence is 14 residues long. CDR1 is SQVTM, CDR2 ANQGSEA, per germline. V dropped 5 bases and J dropped 0 bases, with 10 bases sitting between them. CDR3 nucleotide sequence: TGCAGCGTTAGGCTCCAGCCGAACACCGGGGAGCTGTTTTTT. Protein: CSVRLQPNTGELFF.

V usage is TRBV3-1 (or the pseudogene TRBV3-2) and J usage is TRBJ1-5; 9 bases fit TRBD1. CDR3 length equals 16 residues. Germline lookup yields CDR1 LGHDT and CDR2 YNNKEL (reference sequence). J lost 2 bases, V lost 5 bases, and 7 bases had no gene match. For the CDR3, the DNA is TGTGCCAGCAGCGGACCGGGACAGGGTGGCAATCAGCCCCAGCATTTT. This encodes CASSGPGQGGNQPQHF.